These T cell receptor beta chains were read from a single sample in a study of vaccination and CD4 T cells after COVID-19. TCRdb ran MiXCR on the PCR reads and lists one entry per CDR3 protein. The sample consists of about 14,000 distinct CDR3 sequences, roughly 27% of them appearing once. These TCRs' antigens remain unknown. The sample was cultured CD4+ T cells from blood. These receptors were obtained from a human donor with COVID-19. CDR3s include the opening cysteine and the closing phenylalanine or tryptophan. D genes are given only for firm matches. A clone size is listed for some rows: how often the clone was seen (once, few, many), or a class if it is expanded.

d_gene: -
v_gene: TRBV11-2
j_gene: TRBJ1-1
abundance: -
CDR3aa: CASSHSLRNTEAFF
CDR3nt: TGTGCCAGCAGCCACAGCTTAAGGAACACTGAAGCTTTCTTT

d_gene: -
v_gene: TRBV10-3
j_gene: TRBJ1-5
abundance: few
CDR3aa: CAIRDSQSPQHF
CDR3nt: TGTGCCATCAGGGACAGTCAAAGTCCCCAGCATTTT

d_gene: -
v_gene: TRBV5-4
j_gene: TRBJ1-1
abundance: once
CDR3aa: CANSFRGISTEAFF
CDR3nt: TGTGCCAACAGCTTCAGGGGCATCAGCACTGAAGCTTTCTTT

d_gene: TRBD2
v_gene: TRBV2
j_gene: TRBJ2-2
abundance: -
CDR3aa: CASKGLAGGLNTGELFF
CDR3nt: TGTGCCAGCAAAGGACTAGCGGGGGGCCTAAACACCGGGGAGCTGTTTTTT

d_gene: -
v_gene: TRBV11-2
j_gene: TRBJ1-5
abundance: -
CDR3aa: CASSIGKSNQPQHF
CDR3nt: TGTGCCAGCAGCATCGGGAAGAGCAATCAGCCCCAGCATTTT

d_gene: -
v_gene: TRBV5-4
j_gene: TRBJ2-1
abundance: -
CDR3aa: CASSQASPRGNEQFF
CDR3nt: TGTGCCAGCAGTCAGGCTAGCCCCCGAGGGAATGAGCAGTTCTTC

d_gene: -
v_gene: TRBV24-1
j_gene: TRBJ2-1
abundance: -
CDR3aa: CATSRAQFYNEQFF
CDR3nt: TGTGCCACCAGTCGCGCCCAGTTTTACAATGAGCAGTTCTTC

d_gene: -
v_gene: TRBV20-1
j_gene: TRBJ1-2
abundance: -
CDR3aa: CSASHSQRNYGYTF
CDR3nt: TGCAGTGCTAGCCACAGCCAGCGCAACTATGGCTACACCTTC

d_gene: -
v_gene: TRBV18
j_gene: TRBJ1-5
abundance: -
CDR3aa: CASSPSAGKGTQPQHF
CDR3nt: TGTGCCAGCTCACCATCGGCCGGGAAGGGAACTCAGCCCCAGCATTTT

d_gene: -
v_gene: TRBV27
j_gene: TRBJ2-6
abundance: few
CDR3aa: CASSSRLNSGANVLTF
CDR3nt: TGTGCCAGCAGTTCGCGTCTCAACTCTGGGGCCAACGTCCTGACTTTC

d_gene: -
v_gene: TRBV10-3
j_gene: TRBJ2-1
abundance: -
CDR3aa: CAISESQGNHNEQFF
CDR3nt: TGTGCCATCAGTGAGTCACAAGGTAACCACAATGAGCAGTTCTTC

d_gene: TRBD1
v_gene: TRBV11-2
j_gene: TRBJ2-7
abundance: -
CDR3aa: CASRRQTGGRNEQYF
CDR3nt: TGTGCCAGCAGACGCCAGACAGGGGGCAGGAACGAGCAGTACTTC

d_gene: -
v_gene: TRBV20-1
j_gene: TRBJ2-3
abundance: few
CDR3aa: CSAPGAFRSDTQYF
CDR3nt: TGCAGTGCCCCAGGGGCCTTCAGGTCAGATACGCAGTATTTT

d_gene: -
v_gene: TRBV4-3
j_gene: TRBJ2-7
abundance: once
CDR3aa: CASSPLLGVFSYEQYF
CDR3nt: TGCGCCAGCAGCCCCCTCCTTGGGGTCTTCTCCTACGAGCAGTACTTC

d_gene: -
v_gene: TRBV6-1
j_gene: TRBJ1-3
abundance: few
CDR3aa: CASSAFSGNTIYF
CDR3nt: TGTGCCAGCAGTGCTTTCTCTGGAAACACCATATATTTT

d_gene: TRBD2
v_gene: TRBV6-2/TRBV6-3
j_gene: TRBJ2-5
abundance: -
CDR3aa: CASSYRGARGNLETQYF
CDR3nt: TGTGCCAGCAGTTACCGGGGTGCGCGGGGGAATTTGGAGACCCAGTACTTC

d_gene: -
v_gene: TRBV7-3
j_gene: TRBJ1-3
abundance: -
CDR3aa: CASSPGGGGNTIYF
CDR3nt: TGTGCCAGCAGCCCCGGAGGGGGGGGAAACACCATATATTTT

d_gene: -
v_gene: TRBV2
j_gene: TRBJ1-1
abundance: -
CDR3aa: CASSDEGGTEAFF
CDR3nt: TGTGCCAGCAGTGATGAGGGAGGCACTGAAGCTTTCTTT

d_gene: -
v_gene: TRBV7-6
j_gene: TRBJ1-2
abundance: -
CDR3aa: CVSSQNGPSYGYTF
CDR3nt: TGTGTCAGCAGCCAAAATGGACCGTCCTATGGCTACACCTTC

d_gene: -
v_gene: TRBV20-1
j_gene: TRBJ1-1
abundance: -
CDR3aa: CSARILGGDTEAFF
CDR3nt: TGCAGTGCTAGAATTTTGGGCGGGGACACTGAAGCTTTCTTT

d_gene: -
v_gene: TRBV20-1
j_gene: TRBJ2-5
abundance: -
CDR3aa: CSAREGWGGRETQYF
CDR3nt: TGCAGTGCTAGAGAGGGTTGGGGGGGGCGAGAGACCCAGTACTTC

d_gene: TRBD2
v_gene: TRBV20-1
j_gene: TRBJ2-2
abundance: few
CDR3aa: CSATRAGGTNTGELFF
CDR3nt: TGCAGTGCTACTCGAGCGGGGGGCACCAACACCGGGGAGCTGTTTTTT

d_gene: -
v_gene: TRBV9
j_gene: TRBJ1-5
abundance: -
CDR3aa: CASSVGTLQPQHF
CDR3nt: TGTGCCAGCAGCGTAGGGACTCTTCAGCCCCAGCATTTT

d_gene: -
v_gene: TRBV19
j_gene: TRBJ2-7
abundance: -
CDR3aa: CASSTTWAAYEQYF
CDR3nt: TGTGCCAGTAGTACTACCTGGGCCGCCTACGAGCAGTACTTC

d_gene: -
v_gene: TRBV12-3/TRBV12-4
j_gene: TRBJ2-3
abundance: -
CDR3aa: CASSLGDLSDTQYF
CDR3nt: TGTGCCAGCAGTTTGGGGGACCTATCAGATACGCAGTATTTT

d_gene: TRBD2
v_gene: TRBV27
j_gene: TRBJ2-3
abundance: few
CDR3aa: CASSQLAGGPDTQYF
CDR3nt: TGTGCCAGCAGCCAACTAGCGGGGGGGCCAGATACGCAGTATTTT

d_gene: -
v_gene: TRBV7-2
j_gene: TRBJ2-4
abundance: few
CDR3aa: CASSFDLGENIQYF
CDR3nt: TGTGCCAGCAGCTTCGACTTGGGGGAAAACATTCAGTACTTC

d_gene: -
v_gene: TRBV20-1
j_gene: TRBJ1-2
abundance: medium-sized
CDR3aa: CSARDVKGPVYGYTF
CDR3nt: TGCAGTGCTAGAGATGTGAAGGGCCCAGTCTACGGCTACACCTTC

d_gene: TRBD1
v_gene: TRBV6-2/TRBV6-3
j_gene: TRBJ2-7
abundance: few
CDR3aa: CASSSAGGFYEQYF
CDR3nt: TGTGCCAGCAGTTCGGCAGGGGGTTTCTACGAGCAGTACTTC

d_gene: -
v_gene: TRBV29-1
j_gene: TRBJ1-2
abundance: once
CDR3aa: CSVALGGGYTF
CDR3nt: TGCAGCGTGGCCCTTGGAGGGGGCTACACCTTC

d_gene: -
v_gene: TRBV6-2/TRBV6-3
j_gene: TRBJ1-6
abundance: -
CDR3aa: CASSSYSPTTLHF
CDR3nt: TGTGCCAGCAGCTCCTATTCGCCGACCACCCTCCACTTT

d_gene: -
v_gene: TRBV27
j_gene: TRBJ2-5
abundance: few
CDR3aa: CASSSGVTQYF
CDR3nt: TGTGCCAGCAGCTCCGGTGTAACCCAGTACTTC

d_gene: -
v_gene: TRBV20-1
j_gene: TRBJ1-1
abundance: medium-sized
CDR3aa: CSATGRRGGWDTEAFF
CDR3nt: TGCAGTGCTACCGGGAGGCGGGGGGGGTGGGACACTGAAGCTTTCTTT

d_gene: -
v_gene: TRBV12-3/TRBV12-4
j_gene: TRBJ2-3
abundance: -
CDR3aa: CASSLGRRVVGTDTQYF
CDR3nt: TGTGCCAGCAGCCTAGGGCGCAGGGTAGTCGGCACAGATACGCAGTATTTT

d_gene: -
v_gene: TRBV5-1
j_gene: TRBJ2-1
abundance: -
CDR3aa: CASSKDSSYNEQFF
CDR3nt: TGCGCCAGCAGTAAGGACAGCTCCTACAATGAGCAGTTCTTC

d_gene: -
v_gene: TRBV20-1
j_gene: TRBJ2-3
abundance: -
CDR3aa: CSAREEASGTDTQYF
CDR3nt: TGCAGTGCTAGAGAAGAGGCTAGCGGCACAGATACGCAGTATTTT

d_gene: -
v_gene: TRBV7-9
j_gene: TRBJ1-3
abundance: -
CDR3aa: CASSLPLVSGNTIYF
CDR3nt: TGTGCCAGCAGCCTCCCCCTGGTCTCTGGAAACACCATATATTTT

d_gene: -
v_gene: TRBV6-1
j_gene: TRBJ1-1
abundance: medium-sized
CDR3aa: CASSPEWTGTLNTEAFF
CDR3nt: TGTGCCAGCAGCCCCGAATGGACGGGGACATTAAACACTGAAGCTTTCTTT

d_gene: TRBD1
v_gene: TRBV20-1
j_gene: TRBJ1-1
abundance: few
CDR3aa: CSATGDSTEAFF
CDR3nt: TGCAGTGCTACGGGGGACAGCACCGAAGCTTTCTTT

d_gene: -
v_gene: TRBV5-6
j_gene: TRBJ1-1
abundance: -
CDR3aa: CASSLRGNTEAFF
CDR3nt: TGTGCCAGCAGCTTGAGGGGGAACACTGAAGCTTTCTTT

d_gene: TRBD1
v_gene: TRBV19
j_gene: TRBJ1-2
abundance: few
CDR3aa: CASTEDRTFGYTF
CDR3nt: TGTGCCAGTACCGAGGACAGGACGTTTGGCTACACCTTC

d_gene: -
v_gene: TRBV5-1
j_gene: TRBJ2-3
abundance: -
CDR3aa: CASSPGRGTSTDTQYF
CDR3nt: TGCGCCAGCAGCCCCGGACGAGGGACTAGCACAGATACGCAGTATTTT

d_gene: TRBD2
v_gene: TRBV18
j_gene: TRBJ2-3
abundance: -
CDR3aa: CASSRVAGGPLITDTQYF
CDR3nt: TGTGCCAGCTCACGTGTTGCGGGGGGCCCCTTGATCACAGATACGCAGTATTTT

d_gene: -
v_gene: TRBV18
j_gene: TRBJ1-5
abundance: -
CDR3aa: CASSLKSGDNQPQHF
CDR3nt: TGTGCCAGCTCACTTAAATCAGGGGATAATCAGCCCCAGCATTTT